The next 30 T cell receptor beta chains were all read from a single sample in a study of T cell repertoires in cytomegalovirus infection. Their antigen targets remain unknown. Each CDR3 protein gets one entry after TCRdb re-called the reads with MiXCR. The data show about 920,000 distinct CDR3 sequences, with around a third seen just once and about 14% held by the top ten. Sequencing was performed on cultured CD8+ T cells from PBMCs, taken from culture after CMV antigen stimulation. The source of these receptors is a human donor in good health (CMV status not recorded). Some clones in this sample may be carry-over from other donors' samples.

This clonotype was observed a few times. The rearrangement uses TRBV20-1 and TRBJ2-2; a weak D match, TRBD1 (6 bases). CDR3 length: 14 residues. CDR1 is DFQATT and CDR2 is SNEGSKA in the germline V gene (reference sequence). The germline V and J ends were trimmed by 0 bases and 7 bases, with 12 bases remaining between them. CDR3 in amino acids: CSARDWAGDGELFF. Here the CDR3 DNA reads TGCAGTGCTAGAGATTGGGCAGGGGACGGGGAGCTGTTTTTT.

The chain uses TRBV25-1 and TRBJ1-4, with D maybe TRBD1 (6 bases). CDR3 length equals 16 residues. The V gene lost 0 bases and the J gene lost 3 bases, with 11 bases spanning the gap. The germline gives CDR1 MGHDK, CDR2 SYGVNS. CDR3 DNA sequence: TGTGCCAGCAGTGAATATTTTAGGGGGGCTAATGAAAAACTGTTTTTT. It codes for CASSEYFRGANEKLFF.

The table lists this clonotype with a few counts. The rearrangement links TRBV5-6 to TRBJ1-5; tentatively, D is TRBD1 (5 bases). This CDR3 spans 13 amino acids. V lost 4 bases, J lost 7 bases, and 12 bases lay in between. Germline CDR1 is SGHDT and CDR2 is YYEEEE. CDR3 sequence: CASSGGAGQPQHF. The CDR3 DNA is TGTGCCAGCAGCGGTGGGGCGGGCCAGCCCCAGCATTTT.

A single count supports this clonotype. The chain carries TRBV6-6 and TRBJ2-2; D ambiguous. This CDR3 spans 15 amino acids. Germline V gene sequence: CDR1 MNHNY, CDR2 SVGAGI (reference sequence). V lost 6 bases and J lost 3, with 14 bases in between. The CDR3 here is CASSAQDGYTGELFF. DNA of the CDR3: TGTGCCAGCAGCGCCCAGGATGGGTACACCGGGGAGCTGTTTTTT.

The J gene is TRBJ2-7, the V gene TRBV20-1; weak D call: TRBD2 (6 bases). CDR1 and CDR2 from the germline V gene are DFQATT and SNEGSKA (reference sequence). CDR3 length: 13 residues. The germline V and J ends were trimmed by 7 bases and 0 bases, with 13 bases remaining between them. The CDR3 DNA follows: TGCAGTGTTGGGGGGTTCGACTCCTACGAGCAGTACGTC. Protein sequence: CSVGGFDSYEQYV.

This clonotype showed up many times. V is TRBV7-6 and J is TRBJ2-7, with 9 positions matching TRBD1. V was clipped by 5 bases and J by 3 bases; unmatched bases: 8. The CDR3 length is 15 residues. The germline CDR1 and CDR2 sequences are SGHVS and FNYEAQ. This CDR3 reads CASSPRQGELYEQYF. The CDR3 nucleotides read TGTGCCAGCAGCCCGAGACAGGGGGAACTCTACGAGCAGTACTTC.

As for this clonotype: This may stem from a read error, because a much larger clone lies one nucleotide away. This chain uses TRBV15 with TRBJ1-4; D is undetermined. CDR1 and CDR2 from the germline V gene are LNHNV and YYDKDF (reference sequence). V was clipped by 0 bases and J by 0 bases, with 5 bases between them. The CDR3 contains 15 residues. In DNA form, the CDR3 reads TGTGCCACCAGCAGAGAAGGGACAACTAATGAAAAACTGTTTTTT. This codes for CATSREGTTNEKLFF.

This chain links TRBV4-1 with TRBJ2-7; no reliable D call. The CDR3 is 17 residues long. CDR1 is MGHRA and CDR2 is YSYEKL in the germline V gene. The V and J ends lost 3 bases and 4 bases respectively, with 22 bases between them. As DNA, the CDR3 is TGCGCCAGCAGCCAGGACCCTGATCAGGATTTCTTTTACGAGCAGTACTTC. Encoded protein: CASSQDPDQDFFYEQYF.

About this clonotype: A read error may account for a junction end that differs from germline. The rearrangement uses TRBV12-3 or TRBV12-4 and TRBJ2-5, with D possibly being TRBD2 (7 bases). The CDR3 spans 15 residues. The CDR3 DNA follows: TGTGTCAGCAGTTTAACCGGGGGGCACCAAGAGACCCAGTACTTC. This sequence encodes CVSSLTGGHQETQYF.

Ten or more counts support this clonotype. This rearrangement joins TRBV7-8 to TRBJ2-1, with 10 bases matching TRBD2. V lost 2 bases to trimming and J lost 8 bases; unmatched junction nucleotides: 6. Germline values: CDR1 SGHVS, CDR2 FQNEAQ. CDR3 length: 15 amino acids. CDR3 DNA sequence: TGTGCCAGCAGCTTAAGATCTAGCGGGAGCGATGAGCAGTTCTTC. Translating gives CASSLRSSGSDEQFF.

This chain joins TRBV6-5 and TRBJ1-6; possibly TRBD1 for D (6 bases). Germline V gene lookup returns CDR1 MNHEY and CDR2 SVGAGI. The CDR3 is 15 residues long. V was shortened by 6 bases and J by 4 bases, with 13 bases between the two germline ends. The CDR3: CASRIRTEYNSPLHF. The CDR3 nucleotides read TGTGCCAGCAGGATCCGGACAGAGTATAATTCACCCCTCCACTTT.

This sequence joins TRBV10-3 and TRBJ2-2; the D gene is possibly TRBD1 (5 bases). V dropped 7 bases and J dropped 5 bases, with 8 bases sitting between them. The CDR3 sequence is 12 residues long. Germline assignment: CDR1 ENHRY and CDR2 SYGVKD. The DNA of the CDR3 is TGTGCCATCATGGGGCGGACCGGGGAGCTGTTTTTT. This translates into CAIMGRTGELFF.

This rearrangement joins TRBV7-9 to TRBJ2-3; 9 bases are shared with TRBD1. The CDR3 totals 15 residues. Germline CDR1 is SEHNR and CDR2 is FQNEAQ (reference sequence). With V trimmed by 7 bases and J by 5 bases, 10 bases remained unmatched. The CDR3 region is CASTLDRGDVDTQYF. The DNA for the CDR3 is TGTGCCAGCACCCTTGACAGGGGGGATGTAGATACGCAGTATTTT.

The J gene is TRBJ1-6, the V gene TRBV19; D is unclear. Germline assignment: CDR1 LNHDA and CDR2 SQIVND (reference sequence). CDR3 length: 15 residues. The V and J ends lost 2 bases and 6 bases respectively, with 11 bases between them. CDR3 DNA: TGTGCCAGTAGTATAAGAGTCAGGCGTAATTCACCCCTCCACTTT. It yields the protein CASSIRVRRNSPLHF.

This sequence joins TRBV4-1 and TRBJ2-1; TRBD1 agrees at 8 bases. J gave up 7 bases and V 3 bases, and 5 bases lay outside the gene matches. The germline gives CDR1 MGHRA, CDR2 YSYEKL. This CDR3 has 14 amino acids. The chain's CDR3 is CASSHFQGANEQFF. As DNA, the CDR3 is TGCGCCAGCAGCCACTTCCAGGGGGCAAATGAGCAGTTCTTC.

For this clonotype: The junction does not match germline at one end; this may be a read error. V and J are TRBV7-2 and TRBJ2-7; tentatively, D is TRBD1 (5 bases). The CDR3 is 14 amino acids. Germline assignment: CDR1 SGHTA and CDR2 FQGNSA. CDR3: CVSSEGAGTYEQYF. CDR3 nucleotides: TGTGTCAGCAGCGAAGGGGCAGGGACCTACGAGCAGTACTTC.

About this clonotype itself: The germline gene is not matched at one end of the junction; a read error may be the cause. The CDR3 reads CASRGSDYNSPPHF. The CDR3 nucleotides are TGTGCCAGCCGAGGGAGCGACTATAATTCACCCCCCCACTTT. The rearrangement uses TRBV12-3 or TRBV12-4 and TRBJ1-6, with D hard to call. The CDR3 is made up of 14 amino acids.

This sequence joins TRBV29-1 and TRBJ2-5; 9 bases match TRBD1. The germline gives CDR1 SQVTM, CDR2 ANQGSEA. CDR3 size: 15 residues. V gave up 2 bases and J gave up 5 bases; unmatched junction bases: 9. The CDR3 DNA sequence: TGCAGCGTTGAAAGGGGGGGCACAGGGGGCGAGACCCAGTACTTC. It translates to CSVERGGTGGETQYF.

Concerning this clonotype itself: A much larger clone lies a single base off, so this may be a read error. CDR3 sequence reads: CAGSLGLQPQHF. The CDR3 DNA is TGTGCCGGCAGCTTAGGGTTACAGCCCCAGCATTTT. The chain has TRBV7-2 and TRBJ1-5; no definite D call. The CDR3 is 12 residues long. Germline V CDR1 and CDR2: SGHTA, FQGNSA.

Many counts were recorded for this clonotype. Here the CDR3 reads CASSLLWGGLTDTQYF. The DNA of the CDR3 is TGTGCCAGCAGCTTACTTTGGGGGGGATTAACAGATACGCAGTATTTT. The chain has TRBV7-2 and TRBJ2-3, with 7 bases lining up with TRBD2. The junction had 8 bases not matched to a gene; V was cut back by 2 bases and J by 3 bases. The CDR3 consists of 16 residues. The germline V gene has CDR1 SGHTA and CDR2 FQGNSA.

Only a few counts were recorded for this clonotype. The gene calls are TRBV11-1 and TRBJ2-2; 7 nucleotides line up with TRBD1. Unmatched junction bases numbered 11, after V lost 3 bases and J lost 7 bases. The CDR3 covers 16 residues. The germline gives CDR1 SGHAT, CDR2 FQDESV (reference sequence). CDR3 sequence (DNA): TGTGCCAGCAGCTTCCTGGACAGGTTTGGGGTCGGGGAGCTGTTTTTT. Its protein is CASSFLDRFGVGELFF.

The gene calls are TRBV7-6 and TRBJ1-4; 8 bases align to TRBD1. The germline V gene encodes CDR1 SGHVS and CDR2 FNYEAQ. V trimming: 4 bases; J trimming: 7 bases; junction bases outside the gene matches: 8. This CDR3 region has 15 residues. CDR3 amino acids: CASSSPQGVGEKLFF. As DNA, the CDR3 is TGTGCCAGCAGCTCGCCACAGGGGGTGGGTGAAAAACTGTTTTTT.

This clonotype occurred many times. The V gene is TRBV7-2, the J gene TRBJ2-7, with D possibly being TRBD2 (6 bases). Germline lookup yields CDR1 SGHTA and CDR2 FQGNSA. The V gene lost 1 base and the J gene lost 1 base, with 17 bases spanning the gap. This CDR3 has 17 residues. The CDR3 DNA sequence: TGTGCCAGCAGCTTAGGAGCGGGCGCAGCGAGATCCTACGAGCAGTACTTC. As protein: CASSLGAGAARSYEQYF. The whole variable domain, filled in from reference TRBV7-2 and TRBJ2-7, reads GAGVSQSPSNKVTEKGKDVELRCDPISGHTALYWYRQSLGQGLEFLIYFQGNSAPDKSGLPSDRFSAERTGGSVSTLTIQRTQQEDSAVYLCASSLGAGAARSYEQYFGPGTRLTVT.

The rearrangement joins TRBV2 to TRBJ1-5, with D unresolved. This CDR3 has 14 residues. The germline V gene has CDR1 SNHLY and CDR2 FYNNEI. The germline V and J ends were trimmed by 5 bases and 3 bases, with 11 bases remaining between them. In nucleotides, the CDR3 is TGTGCCAGCAGTCACGACGGGTTCAATCAGCCCCAGCATTTT. Protein sequence: CASSHDGFNQPQHF.

In its sample, this clonotype was seen many times. This chain connects TRBV3-1 to TRBJ1-2; 7 bases map to TRBD1. In germline, CDR1 is LGHDT, CDR2 YNNKEL (reference sequence). J was trimmed by 3 bases and V by 5 bases; bases with no gene match: 0. The CDR3 has 12 residues. The CDR3 coding sequence is TGTGCCAGCAGCACAGGGGACTATGGCTACACCTTC. It translates to CASSTGDYGYTF.

This clonotype was picked up a small number of times. V usage is TRBV9 and J usage is TRBJ1-1; D gene unclear. CDR1 and CDR2 (germline): SGDLS, YYNGEE. This CDR3 has 14 amino acids. V lost 2 bases to trimming and J lost 5 bases, with 13 bases between them. CDR3 sequence reads: CASSVEGQETEAFF. For the CDR3, the DNA is TGTGCCAGCAGCGTCGAAGGGCAGGAGACTGAAGCTTTCTTT.

This clonotype was counted between two and nine times. The CDR3 region is CASSGLGGQETQYF. The CDR3 nucleotides are TGTGCCAGCAGTGGTCTTGGGGGACAAGAGACCCAGTACTTC. The V call is TRBV27, the J call TRBJ2-5; D may correspond to TRBD1 or TRBD2 (5 bases each). CDR1 is MNHEY, CDR2 SMNVEV, per germline (reference sequence). Trimming left V 5 bases short and J 2 bases short, with 12 bases between. CDR3 length: 14 residues.

This clonotype was recorded many times. The genes are TRBV7-2 and TRBJ2-3, with a weak D call TRBD2 (5 bases). Germline-derived CDR1 and CDR2 are SGHTA and FQGNSA. CDR3 size: 16 residues. V was trimmed by 7 bases and J by 2 bases, leaving 19 bases between them. CDR3 DNA: TGTGCCAGCACCCCCGGTTGGCTAGCCCTCACAGATACGCAGTATTTT. Amino acid sequence: CASTPGWLALTDTQYF.

This clonotype occurred a few times. The CDR3 here is CASSIGGETYRFF. CDR3 nucleotide sequence: TGTGCCAGCAGCATAGGGGGTGAAACCTACCGGTTCTTC. The chain has TRBV7-3 and TRBJ2-1; possibly TRBD1 for D (6 bases). Deletions cut 5 bases from V and 15 bases from J, with 20 bases between. Germline V gene data show CDR1 as SGHTA and CDR2 as FQGTGA. This CDR3 comprises 13 residues.

This chain connects TRBV11-2 to TRBJ1-1; TRBD1 aligns across 8 bases. Trimming cost V 2 bases and J 3 bases; bases outside gene matches: 8. The CDR3 sequence is 16 residues long. Germline V gives CDR1 SGHAT, CDR2 FQNNGV. The CDR3 coding sequence is TGTGCCAGCAGCTTAAGGACAGGGAATGGAGACACTGAAGCTTTCTTT. The encoded protein is CASSLRTGNGDTEAFF.